Below are 7 T cell receptor beta chains sequenced from a single sample in a study of cytomegalovirus exposure and HLA in healthy donors. 13 Jbeta primers and 60 Vbeta primers were used for the PCR. Clones were read by immunoSEQ multiplex PCR, and TCRdb kept only the in-frame ones, dropping some. The sample includes approximately 190,000 clones, around 87% of them seen just once. Input material: PBMCs. These receptors all stem from a man between 25 and 39 years old in good health and CMV-seronegative.

The V call is TRBV15, the J call TRBJ1-5; weak D call: TRBD1 (6 bases). The V end lost 3 bases, the J end lost 2 bases, and 11 bases lay between the germline ends. Germline V gene data show CDR1 as LNHNV and CDR2 as YYDKDF (reference sequence). CDR3 length equals 15 residues. CDR3 DNA sequence: TGTGCCACCAGCAGGGGGGCTTGGGGCAATCAGCCCCAGCATTTT. Amino acid sequence: CATSRGAWGNQPQHF.

A note on this clone: In the same sample, other DNA sequences code for this CDR3. V gene TRBV7-2 combines with J gene TRBJ2-7; D unclear. Germline loops: CDR1 SGHTA, CDR2 FQGNSA. This CDR3 contains 13 residues. V was clipped by 3 bases and J by 0 bases, with 6 bases between them. The CDR3 loop reads CASSFGGSYEQYF. As DNA, the CDR3 is TGTGCCAGCAGCTTCGGTGGCTCCTACGAGCAGTACTTC.

This chain links TRBV28 with TRBJ1-4; possibly TRBD1 for D (5 bases). This CDR3 comprises 14 residues. CDR1 is MDHEN and CDR2 is SYDVKM in the germline V gene. The V end was cut by 8 bases, the J end by 6 bases, with 16 bases between. DNA for the CDR3: TGTGCCAGCCGACGGGGGAGAACGGATGAAAAACTGTTTTTT. Its translation is CASRRGRTDEKLFF. Using reference TRBV28 and TRBJ1-4 for the parts outside the CDR3, the full variable domain is DVKVTQSSRYLVKRTGEKVFLECVQDMDHENMFWYRQDPGLGLRLIYFSYDVKMKEKGDIPEGYSVSREKKERFSLILESASTNQTSMYLCASRRGRTDEKLFFGSGTQLSVL.

This clone was detected only a few times. Other nucleotide sequences from this sample produce the same CDR3. V usage is TRBV7-2 and J usage is TRBJ2-7; 7 nucleotides match TRBD2. V gave up 0 bases and J gave up 2 bases; unmatched junction bases: 1. The CDR3 runs 14 residues. Per the germline V gene, CDR1 is SGHTA and CDR2 is FQGNSA. The CDR3 region is CASSLAGGTYEQYF. CDR3 nucleotide sequence: TGTGCCAGCAGCTTAGCGGGAGGGACCTACGAGCAGTACTTC.

V and J are TRBV19 and TRBJ1-5, with D possibly TRBD1 on 6 matching bases. Trimming left V 6 bases short and J 7 bases short, with 19 bases between. In germline, CDR1 is LNHDA, CDR2 SQIVND (reference sequence). The CDR3 runs 15 residues. CDR3 in amino acids: CASRTPGHVGQPQHF. CDR3 nucleotides: TGTGCCAGTAGAACCCCGGGACATGTGGGCCAGCCCCAGCATTTT.

The gene calls are TRBV14 and TRBJ2-2; D is ambiguous. There are 15 residues in the CDR3. V lost 3 bases to trimming and J lost 4 bases, with 12 bases between them. Looked up from germline, CDR1 is SGHDN and CDR2 is FVKESK. CDR3 in DNA: TGTGCCAGCAGCCACCTTGAGGTGGCCACCGGGGAGCTGTTTTTT. Protein product: CASSHLEVATGELFF.

CDR3 protein: CASIVRRGSYNEQFF. CDR3 sequence (DNA): TGTGCCAGTATAGTCCGCAGGGGCTCCTACAATGAGCAGTTCTTC. The rearrangement uses TRBV19 and TRBJ2-1; D is perhaps TRBD1 (6 bases). V gave up 7 bases and J gave up 0 bases, with 13 bases separating them. The CDR3 sequence is 15 residues long. CDR1 LNHDA and CDR2 SQIVND come from the germline V gene (reference sequence).